This T cell receptor (beta chain) was captured by sequencing in a study of spatial heterogeneity in lung cancer. As for the study in general: Raw reads showed each unique TCR and UMI combination turning up more than ten times on average. Study-wide points: Nonsynonymous mutations, ubiquitous and regional, were tracked respectively by counts of ubiquitous and regional expanded TCRs. Within tumors, counts of expanded alpha and beta TCRs tracked tumor mutation counts.

The CDR3 has 12 amino acids. Germline CDR1 is LGHDT and CDR2 is YNNKEL (reference sequence). Trimming took 6 bases from V and 5 from J, leaving 8 bases between them. TCRdb ran MiXCR on the 5' RACE reads and lists one entry per CDR3 protein. The sample records some 5,000 distinct CDR3 sequences, 26% being singletons. The time point denotes: sample taken at primary tumor resection. The cohort: approximately 66 early-stage, untreated non-small cell lung cancer patients. No cell sorting; template was whole RNA from tumor, lung tissue or PBMC. With respect to this clonotype: Its matching antigen is unknown.

The sequence was collected from a male donor with early-stage non-small cell lung cancer. The chain uses TRBV3-1 and TRBJ2-1; TRBD1 or TRBD2 may be the D gene (5 bases each). The sequences come from lung tumor tissue, collected at surgery. This CDR3 reads CASSLGDNEQFF. The DNA of the CDR3 is TGTGCCAGCAGTTTGGGGGACAATGAGCAGTTCTTC.